This T cell receptor beta chain was retrieved from a study of cytomegalovirus exposure and HLA in healthy donors. Study summary: The approximately 120 validation repertoires, a later analysis reported, used the same platform as the roughly 700 repertoires from the first cohort. Study-level findings and limits: There were three CMV-associated chains whose specificity for CMV antigens was confirmed in vitro.

The germline CDR1 and CDR2 sequences are SGHTA and FQGNSA. V lost 5 bases to trimming and J lost 5 bases, with 11 bases between them. The CDR3 runs to 13 residues. A word on this clone: Its cognate antigen is unknown.

TCRdb's copy holds only in-frame clones and misses some; the assay was immunoSEQ multiplex PCR. The sample has about 150,000 clones, roughly 93% seen once. Sequencing was carried out using PBMCs. The V gene is TRBV7-2, the J gene TRBJ2-3, with D perhaps TRBD2 (5 bases). The TCR was taken from a man aged 18 to 29 in good health and CMV-seropositive. This chain's CDR3 is CASSINSGDTQYF. In nucleotides, the CDR3 is TGTGCCAGCAGCATTAACAGCGGAGATACGCAGTATTTT.